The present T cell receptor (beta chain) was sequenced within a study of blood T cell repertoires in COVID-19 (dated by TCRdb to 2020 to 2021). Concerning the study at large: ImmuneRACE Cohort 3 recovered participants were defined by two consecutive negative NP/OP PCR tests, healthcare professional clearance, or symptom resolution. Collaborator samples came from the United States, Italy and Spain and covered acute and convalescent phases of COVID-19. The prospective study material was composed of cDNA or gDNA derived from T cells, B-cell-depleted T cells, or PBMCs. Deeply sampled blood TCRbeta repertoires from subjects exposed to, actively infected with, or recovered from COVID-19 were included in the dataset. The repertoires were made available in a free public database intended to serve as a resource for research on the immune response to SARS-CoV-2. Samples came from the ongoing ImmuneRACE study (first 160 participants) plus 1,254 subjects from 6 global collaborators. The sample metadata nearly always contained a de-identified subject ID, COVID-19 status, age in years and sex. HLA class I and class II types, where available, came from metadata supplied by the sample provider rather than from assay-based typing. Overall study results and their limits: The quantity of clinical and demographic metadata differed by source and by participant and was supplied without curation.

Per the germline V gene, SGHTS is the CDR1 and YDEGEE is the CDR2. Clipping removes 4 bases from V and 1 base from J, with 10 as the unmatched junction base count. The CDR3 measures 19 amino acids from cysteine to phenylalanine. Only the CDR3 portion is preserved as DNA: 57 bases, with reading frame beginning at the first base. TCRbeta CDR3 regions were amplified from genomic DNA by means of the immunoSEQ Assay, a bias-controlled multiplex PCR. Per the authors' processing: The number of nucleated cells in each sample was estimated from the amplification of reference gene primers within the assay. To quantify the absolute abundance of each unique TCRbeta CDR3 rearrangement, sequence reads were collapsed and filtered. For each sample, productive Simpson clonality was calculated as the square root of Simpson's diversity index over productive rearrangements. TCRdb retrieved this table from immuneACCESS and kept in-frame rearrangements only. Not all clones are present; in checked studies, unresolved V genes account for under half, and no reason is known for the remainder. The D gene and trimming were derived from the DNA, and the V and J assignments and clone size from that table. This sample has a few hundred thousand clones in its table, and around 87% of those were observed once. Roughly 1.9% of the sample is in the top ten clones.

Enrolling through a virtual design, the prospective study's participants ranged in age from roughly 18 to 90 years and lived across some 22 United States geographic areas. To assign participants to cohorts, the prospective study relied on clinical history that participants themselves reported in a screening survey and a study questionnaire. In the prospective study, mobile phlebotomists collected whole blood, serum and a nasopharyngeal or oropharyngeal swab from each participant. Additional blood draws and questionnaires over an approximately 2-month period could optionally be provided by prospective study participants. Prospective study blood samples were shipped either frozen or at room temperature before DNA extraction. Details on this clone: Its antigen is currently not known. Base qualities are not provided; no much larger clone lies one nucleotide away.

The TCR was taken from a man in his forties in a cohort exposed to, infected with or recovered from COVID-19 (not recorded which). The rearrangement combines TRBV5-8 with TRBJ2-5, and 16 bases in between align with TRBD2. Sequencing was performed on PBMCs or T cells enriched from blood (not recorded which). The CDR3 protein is CASSEGGTSGRVPQETQYF. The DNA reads TGTGCCAGCAGCGAGGGGGGGACTAGCGGGAGGGTCCCCCAAGAGACCCAGTACTTC.